The 19 T cell receptor beta chains below were found in one sample sequenced in a study of cytomegalovirus exposure and HLA in healthy donors. The PCR contained 60 Vbeta and 13 Jbeta primers. TCRdb's copy holds only in-frame clones and misses some; the assay was immunoSEQ multiplex PCR. This sample carries around 150,000 clones, approximately 76% of them seen once, and the ten largest clones take around 2%. Sequenced: PBMCs. Receptor source: a female donor in good health and CMV-seronegative.

The V call is TRBV21-1, the J call TRBJ1-2. TRBV21-1 is termed a pseudogene. CDR3 length: 16 residues. CDR3 region: CASSKHTGGVSYGYTF. The CDR3 coding sequence is TGTGCCAGCAGCAAACATACGGGGGGCGTAAGCTATGGCTACACCTTC.

V and J are TRBV5-1 and TRBJ2-2; 11 nucleotides align to TRBD2. V was pared by 3 bases and J by 3 bases, with 10 bases of the junction left unmatched. Looked up from germline, CDR1 is SGHRS and CDR2 is YFSETQ. The CDR3 is 18 residues long. This CDR3 reads CASSSGAGTSGYTGELFF. The CDR3 nucleotides are TGCGCCAGCAGCTCGGGGGCCGGGACTAGCGGTTACACCGGGGAGCTGTTTTTT.

V usage is TRBV18 and J usage is TRBJ2-3, with D possibly TRBD1 on 5 matching bases. Germline V gene data show CDR1 as KGHSH and CDR2 as LQKENI. V was cut by 3 bases and J by 4 bases, with 8 bases left in between. The CDR3 runs to 13 residues. CDR3 sequence (DNA): TGTGCCAGCTCACCCGACAGAGCAGATACGCAGTATTTT. It codes for CASSPDRADTQYF. Full variable domain (remainder filled in from reference TRBV18 and TRBJ2-3): NAGVMQNPRHLVRRRGQEARLRCSPMKGHSHVYWYRQLPEEGLKFMVYLQKENIIDESGMPKERFSAEFPKEGPSILRIQQVVRGDSAAYFCASSPDRADTQYFGPGTRLTVL.

This chain connects TRBV9 to TRBJ2-7; 9 bases agree with TRBD2. The CDR3 has 15 amino acids. The V gene end was trimmed by 0 bases and the J gene end by 6 bases; junction bases not matched to a gene: 7. CDR1 SGDLS and CDR2 YYNGEE come from the germline V gene. DNA of the CDR3: TGTGCCAGCAGCGTAGAGTGGGCGGGAGGGGGCGAGCAGTACTTC. Amino acids: CASSVEWAGGGEQYF. The full variable domain, rest sourced from reference TRBV9 and TRBJ2-7, is DSGVTQTPKHLITATGQRVTLRCSPRSGDLSVYWYQQSLDQGLQFLIQYYNGEERAKGNILERFSAQQFPDLHSELNLSSLELGDSALYFCASSVEWAGGGEQYFGPGTRLTVT.

This CDR3 is CASSLEGQGFETQYF. CDR3 DNA: TGTGCCAGCAGCTTAGAGGGCCAGGGGTTTGAGACCCAGTACTTC. V is TRBV7-2 and J is TRBJ2-5; tentatively, D is TRBD1 (6 bases). V was shortened by 1 base and J by 5 bases, with 14 bases between the two germline ends. Per germline, CDR1 SGHTA and CDR2 FQGNSA. The CDR3 runs to 15 residues.

The chain employs TRBV15 and TRBJ2-7; a weak D match, TRBD2 (5 bases). V gave up 0 bases and J gave up 0 bases, with 6 bases separating them. The germline CDR1 and CDR2 sequences are LNHNV and YYDKDF (reference sequence). The CDR3 runs to 14 residues. CDR3 loop: CATSRDRDSYEQYF. The CDR3 coding sequence is TGTGCCACCAGCAGAGATCGGGACTCCTACGAGCAGTACTTC.

The chain links TRBV30 to TRBJ1-1; D call uncertain. The V gene's germline CDR1 is GTSNPN and CDR2 SVGIG (reference sequence). CDR3 length: 14 residues. V dropped 0 bases and J dropped 2 bases, with 10 bases sitting between them. The CDR3, as DNA: TGTGCCTGGAGTGTAGGCAGGATTAACACTGAAGCTTTCTTT. Translated: CAWSVGRINTEAFF.

This chain connects TRBV2 to TRBJ2-7; TRBD1 matches at 10 bases. The CDR3 spans 13 residues. Germline V lookup: CDR1 SNHLY, CDR2 FYNNEI. V lost 4 bases to trimming and J lost 4 bases; unmatched junction nucleotides: 1. This CDR3 is CASSGDRGYEQYF. The CDR3 nucleotides are TGTGCCAGCAGTGGGGACAGGGGTTACGAGCAGTACTTC.

The V gene is TRBV30, the J gene TRBJ2-6, with D unresolved. The CDR3 has 13 amino acids. Germline CDR1 and CDR2: GTSNPN and SVGIG (reference sequence). V dropped 4 bases and J dropped 5 bases, with 9 bases sitting between them. CDR3 DNA: TGTGCCTGGACCACAGTCTGGGCCAACGTCCTGACTTTC. Its translation is CAWTTVWANVLTF. Full variable domain (rest looked up from reference TRBV30 and TRBJ2-6): SQTIHQWPATLVQPVGSPLSLECTVEGTSNPNLYWYRQAAGRGLQLLFYSVGIGQISSEVPQNLSASRPQDRQFILSSKKLLLSDSGFYLCAWTTVWANVLTFGAGSRLTVL.

This clone was observed a few times. The chain employs TRBV21-1 and TRBJ2-7; the table's D call TRBD1 went unverified against the DNA. TRBV21-1 is tagged as a pseudogene. This CDR3 has 15 amino acids. CDR3: CASSKGAQGAYEQYF. The CDR3 DNA sequence: TGTGCCAGCAGCAAAGGAGCACAGGGGGCCTACGAGCAGTACTTC.

The CDR3 DNA follows: TGCAGCGCCGACAGAAACTCTGAAGCTTTCTTT. It encodes CSADRNSEAFF. V is TRBV20-1 and J is TRBJ1-1; tentative D call: TRBD1 (5 bases). From germline, CDR1 is DFQATT and CDR2 SNEGSKA (reference sequence). The length of the CDR3 is 11 residues.

The chain recombines TRBV2 with TRBJ1-2; D is undetermined. Germline CDR1 SNHLY, CDR2 FYNNEI. The length of the CDR3 is 15 residues. Between the trimmed V and J ends, which lost 9 bases and 4 bases, there was a span of 21 bases. The CDR3 loop is CASIHPEAVFYGYTF. The CDR3 coding sequence is TGTGCCAGTATACACCCGGAGGCGGTTTTCTATGGCTACACCTTC.

The J gene is TRBJ2-1, the V gene TRBV6-4, with 8 nucleotides matching TRBD2. This CDR3 has 14 amino acids. Germline-derived CDR1 and CDR2 are MRHNA and SNTAGT. V trimming: 5 bases; J trimming: 5 bases; junction bases outside the gene matches: 5. The CDR3 reads CASSQLAEHNEQFF. The DNA of the CDR3 is TGTGCCAGCAGTCAACTAGCGGAGCACAATGAGCAGTTCTTC.

The rearrangement uses TRBV2 and TRBJ2-7; TRBD2 is a possible D gene (5 bases). CDR1 is SNHLY, CDR2 FYNNEI, per germline. The CDR3 consists of 15 residues. Trimming took 7 bases from V and 0 from J, leaving 16 bases between them. CDR3 DNA: TGTGCCAGCATATTTGGAGGCACGCTCTCCTACGAGCAGTACTTC. This sequence encodes CASIFGGTLSYEQYF.

Comments on this clone: One junction end does not reproduce the germline sequence, and a read error may be involved. This chain uses TRBV6-5 with TRBJ1-5; D possibly corresponds to TRBD1 (6 bases). The CDR3 has 13 residues. Germline V lookup: CDR1 MNHEY, CDR2 SVGAGI. The CDR3 is CASSYSRGGPMDF. CDR3 nucleotides: TGTGCCAGCAGTTACTCCCGGGGGGGGCCCATGGATTTT.

The chain joins TRBV5-5 to TRBJ2-7; TRBD2 matches at 11 bases. Germline assignment: CDR1 SGHKS and CDR2 YYEKEE (reference sequence). With 3 bases clipped from V and 4 bases from J, the junction kept 6 bases outside the gene matches. This CDR3 region has 15 residues. The chain's CDR3 is CASSSRLAGLYEQYF. CDR3 sequence (DNA): TGTGCCAGCAGCTCCCGACTAGCGGGGTTATACGAGCAGTACTTC.

This chain joins TRBV6-5 and TRBJ2-5, with 8 bases that match TRBD2. Per the germline V gene, CDR1 is MNHEY and CDR2 is SVGAGI. Trimming took 2 bases from V and 5 from J; bases not matched to a gene: 7. The CDR3 is 15 amino acids. The DNA for the CDR3 is TGTGCCAGCAGTTACCGGCGGGGGGCTGGGGAGACCCAGTACTTC. The encoded protein is CASSYRRGAGETQYF.

This rearrangement joins TRBV29-1 to TRBJ2-5; D ambiguous. CDR1 is SQVTM and CDR2 is ANQGSEA in the germline V gene. V lost 3 bases and J lost 5, with 4 bases in between. This CDR3 region has 10 residues. CDR3 in DNA: TGCAGCGTTGAGGAGGAGACCCAGTACTTC. Translating it yields CSVEEETQYF.

The chain carries TRBV15 and TRBJ1-2, with 9 bases fitting TRBD1. CDR1 is LNHNV and CDR2 is YYDKDF in the germline V gene (reference sequence). This CDR3 is 16 amino acids long. Trimming cost V 4 bases and J 0 bases; bases outside gene matches: 6. The chain's CDR3 is CATSTGTGRSNYGYTF. The CDR3 DNA sequence: TGTGCCACCAGCACCGGGACAGGGAGATCTAACTATGGCTACACCTTC.